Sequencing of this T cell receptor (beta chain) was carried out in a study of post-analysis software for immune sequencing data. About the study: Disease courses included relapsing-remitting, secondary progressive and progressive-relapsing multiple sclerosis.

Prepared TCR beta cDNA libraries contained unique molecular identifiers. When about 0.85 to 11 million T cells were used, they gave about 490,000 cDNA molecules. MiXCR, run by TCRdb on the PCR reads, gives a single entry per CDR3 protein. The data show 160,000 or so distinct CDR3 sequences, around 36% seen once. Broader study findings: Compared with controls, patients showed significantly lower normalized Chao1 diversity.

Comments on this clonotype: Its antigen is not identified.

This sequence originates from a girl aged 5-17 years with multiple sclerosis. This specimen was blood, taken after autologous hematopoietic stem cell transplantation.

The DNA of the CDR3 is TGTGCCAGCAGCTCGGAGTCGGGGTGGAGCACAGATACGCAGTATTTT. Encoded protein: CASSSESGWSTDTQYF. V usage is TRBV11-1 and J usage is TRBJ2-3; D perhaps matches TRBD2 (5 bases). V dropped 4 bases and J dropped 0 bases, with 14 bases sitting between them. This CDR3 is 16 amino acids long. CDR1 SGHAT and CDR2 FQDESV come from the germline V gene (reference sequence).